These T cell receptor beta chains were read from a single sample in a study of blood T cell repertoires in COVID-19. Measured with immunoSEQ multiplex PCR; TCRdb has only the in-frame clones, and not every one. The sample gives fewer than 250,000 clones, around 81% of which show up once; roughly 6.4% is in the top ten. Material for sequencing was peripheral blood. All receptors derive from a woman in her sixties with active or convalescent COVID-19. Both conserved end residues are part of each CDR3. A D gene is named only where the DNA matches it firmly. Size values are once, few and many counts, or a class for expanded clones, and some rows have none.

D gene: -
J gene: TRBJ1-5
clone size: -
V gene: TRBV2
CDR3 protein: CASSAGRGSNQPQHF
CDR3 DNA: TGTGCCAGCAGTGCAGGCAGGGGAAGCAATCAGCCCCAGCATTTT

D gene: -
J gene: TRBJ1-3
clone size: -
V gene: TRBV30
CDR3 protein: CAWSSGSGNTIYF
CDR3 DNA: TGTGCCTGGAGTTCCGGCTCTGGAAACACCATATATTTT

D gene: -
J gene: TRBJ1-6
clone size: -
V gene: TRBV18
CDR3 protein: CASSPTAFDSPLHF
CDR3 DNA: TGTGCCAGCTCACCGACAGCCTTCGATTCACCCCTCCACTTT

D gene: -
J gene: TRBJ1-1
clone size: -
V gene: TRBV29-1
CDR3 protein: CSALSPGNTEAFF
CDR3 DNA: TGCAGCGCCCTGTCCCCAGGGAACACTGAAGCTTTCTTT

D gene: -
J gene: TRBJ2-2
clone size: few
V gene: TRBV28
CDR3 protein: CASNRGVGAGNTGELFF
CDR3 DNA: TGTGCCAGCAATAGGGGTGTGGGGGCAGGGAACACCGGGGAGCTGTTTTTT

D gene: TRBD2
J gene: TRBJ2-1
clone size: -
V gene: TRBV10-3
CDR3 protein: CAISTPGLAGYNEQFF
CDR3 DNA: TGTGCCATCAGCACACCGGGACTAGCGGGTTACAATGAGCAGTTCTTC

D gene: -
J gene: TRBJ1-5
clone size: -
V gene: TRBV6-1
CDR3 protein: CASSEGTREGQPQHF
CDR3 DNA: TGTGCCAGCAGTGAGGGAACGAGAGAGGGTCAGCCCCAGCATTTT

D gene: -
J gene: TRBJ1-2
clone size: once
V gene: TRBV7-8
CDR3 protein: CASSPYRPGRAEGGYTF
CDR3 DNA: TGTGCCAGCAGCCCCTACCGCCCTGGCAGGGCTGAAGGTGGCTACACCTTC

D gene: TRBD2
J gene: TRBJ2-5
clone size: -
V gene: TRBV3-1/TRBV3-2
CDR3 protein: CASSQEKWGTSGTSPKGETQYF
CDR3 DNA: TGTGCCAGCAGCCAAGAAAAATGGGGGACTAGCGGGACCTCCCCAAAGGGGGAGACCCAGTACTTC

D gene: TRBD1
J gene: TRBJ1-5
clone size: few
V gene: TRBV4-1
CDR3 protein: CASSLGQGYQPQHF
CDR3 DNA: TGCGCCAGCAGCCTTGGACAGGGTTATCAGCCCCAGCATTTT

D gene: -
J gene: TRBJ2-3
clone size: once
V gene: TRBV19
CDR3 protein: CASSTRQTSTDTQYF
CDR3 DNA: TGTGCCAGTAGTACCCGACAAACTAGCACAGATACGCAGTATTTT

D gene: TRBD1
J gene: TRBJ2-4
clone size: once
V gene: TRBV11-2
CDR3 protein: CASSWDRGKNIQYF
CDR3 DNA: TGTGCCAGCAGTTGGGACAGAGGGAAAAACATTCAGTACTTC

D gene: -
J gene: TRBJ2-5
clone size: -
V gene: TRBV20-1
CDR3 protein: CSASGGAPEETQYF
CDR3 DNA: TGCAGTGCAAGTGGGGGCGCGCCGGAAGAGACCCAGTACTTC

D gene: TRBD2
J gene: TRBJ2-1
clone size: -
V gene: TRBV11-3
CDR3 protein: CASSFSGIRDEQFF
CDR3 DNA: TGTGCCAGCAGCTTCAGCGGGATAAGGGATGAGCAGTTCTTC

D gene: -
J gene: TRBJ1-5
clone size: -
V gene: TRBV5-5
CDR3 protein: CASSFDSFSNQPQHF
CDR3 DNA: TGTGCCAGCAGCTTCGACAGTTTTAGCAATCAGCCCCAGCATTTT